These 18 T cell receptor beta chains share one sample of origin, sequenced in a study of shared T cell receptors in the human thymus. Only in-frame clones appear in the TCRdb table, and some are missing; sequencing was by immunoSEQ multiplex PCR. The table records 640,000 or so clones, about 89% of them present only once. The same specimen was also included in a second study, on human thymus T cells.

The sequencing input was thymocytes. The receptors come from a boy younger than two with a congenital heart defect.

The chain employs TRBV23-1 and TRBJ1-5, with 10 bases that match TRBD1. TRBV23-1 carries the ORF label, with uncertain function. The CDR3 is 12 amino acids. DNA of the CDR3: TGCGGAAGGACAGGGGGTTGTCAGCCCCAGCATTTT. This translates into CGRTGGCQPQHF.

J is TRBJ2-7 and V is TRBV6-1; D unclear. The CDR3 is made up of 11 amino acids. Germline CDR1 is MNHNS and CDR2 is SASEGT. Trimming cost V 4 bases and J 3 bases, with 4 bases left between them. The CDR3 DNA reads TGTGCCAGCAGTGGTAGCTACGAGCAGTACTTC. It yields the protein CASSGSYEQYF.

V is TRBV27 and J is TRBJ1-1; 8 nucleotides align to TRBD1. The CDR3 runs 17 residues. V was pared by 5 bases and J by 5 bases, with 16 bases of the junction left unmatched. The germline V gene has CDR1 MNHEY and CDR2 SMNVEV (reference sequence). This chain's CDR3 is CASSPSSGGEPRTEAFF. The CDR3 DNA sequence: TGTGCCAGCAGTCCTTCGTCAGGGGGCGAGCCTAGGACTGAAGCTTTCTTT.

This rearrangement joins TRBV7-2 to TRBJ1-1; TRBD1 aligns across 9 bases. Germline V gene data show CDR1 as SGHTA and CDR2 as FQGNSA. The CDR3 is 17 residues long. With V trimmed by 7 bases and J by 4 bases, 16 bases remained unmatched. The CDR3 sequence is CASKQGGQGGLGTEAFF. In DNA form, the CDR3 reads TGTGCCAGCAAACAAGGGGGACAGGGCGGACTGGGCACTGAAGCTTTCTTT.

This chain connects TRBV28 to TRBJ2-7; 9 bases line up with TRBD1. Trimming at V came to 6 bases and at J to 2 bases, leaving 17 bases not matched to a gene. The CDR3 has 18 amino acids. Germline V gene sequence: CDR1 MDHEN, CDR2 SYDVKM. The CDR3 region is CASSSKQGARLRPYEQYF. For the CDR3, the DNA is TGTGCCAGCAGCAGTAAACAGGGGGCGCGACTTAGGCCCTACGAGCAGTACTTC.

This chain uses TRBV30 with TRBJ2-4; D ambiguous. Germline V gene sequence: CDR1 GTSNPN, CDR2 SVGIG (reference sequence). The CDR3 consists of 17 residues. V was cut by 1 base and J by 0 bases, with 16 bases left in between. CDR3 nucleotide sequence: TGTGCCTGGAGTGCCCCCATTCCTATGCTAGCCAAAAACATTCAGTACTTC. Its translation is CAWSAPIPMLAKNIQYF.

In the case of this clone: The sample carries other DNA sequences with the same CDR3. The rearrangement uses TRBV4-3 and TRBJ1-6, with 8 bases lining up with TRBD1. With 0 bases clipped from V and 10 bases from J, the junction kept 20 bases outside the gene matches. CDR3 length equals 20 residues. Germline lookup yields CDR1 LGHNA and CDR2 YSLEER. CDR3 region: CASSQDRGTGPPGKYSPLHF. CDR3 sequence (DNA): TGCGCCAGCAGCCAAGACCGTGGGACAGGTCCTCCAGGAAAGTACTCACCCCTCCACTTT.

V and J are TRBV29-1 and TRBJ2-5; 10 bases match TRBD2. The CDR3 extends over 13 amino acids. V was pared by 4 bases and J by 5 bases, with 4 bases of the junction left unmatched. Per the germline V gene, CDR1 is SQVTM and CDR2 is ANQGSEA. The DNA of the CDR3 is TGCAGCGTTGGGTTAGCGGGGGGTGAGACCCAGTACTTC. This gives the protein CSVGLAGGETQYF. Full variable domain (remainder filled in from reference TRBV29-1 and TRBJ2-5): SAVISQKPSRDICQRGTSLTIQCQVDSQVTMMFWYRQQPGQSLTLIATANQGSEATYESGFVIDKFPISRPNLTFSTLTVSNMSPEDSSIYLCSVGLAGGETQYFGPGTRLLVL.

The genes are TRBV6-6 and TRBJ1-1, with 9 bases aligning to TRBD1. V dropped 5 bases and J dropped 4; count of bases not matched to a gene: 8. Per germline, CDR1 MNHNY and CDR2 SVGAGI (reference sequence). The CDR3 runs to 15 residues. The CDR3 nucleotides are TGTGCCAGCAGTAACCGACAGGGGGGGAGCACTGAAGCTTTCTTT. This translates into CASSNRQGGSTEAFF.

The CDR3 DNA reads TGTGCCAGCAGCTTCGGGGGACCGAGCACAGATACGCAGTATTTT. This translates into CASSFGGPSTDTQYF. The chain has TRBV5-6 and TRBJ2-3, with D perhaps matching TRBD2 (6 bases). The CDR3 has 15 residues. Per the germline V gene, CDR1 is SGHDT and CDR2 is YYEEEE. The V end was cut by 2 bases, the J end by 0 bases, with 10 bases between.

The chain links TRBV7-8 to TRBJ2-7, with D tentatively TRBD2 (5 bases). CDR1 SGHVS and CDR2 FQNEAQ come from the germline V gene. Trimming left V 4 bases short and J 2 bases short, with 12 bases between. CDR3 size: 14 residues. For the CDR3, the DNA is TGTGCCAGCAGCTCGGGATCTCATACCTACGAGCAGTACTTC. It encodes CASSSGSHTYEQYF.

V gene TRBV27 combines with J gene TRBJ2-3; 15 bases are a match to TRBD2. The germline CDR1 and CDR2 sequences are MNHEY and SMNVEV (reference sequence). The CDR3 is 17 residues long. V shed 6 bases, J shed 5 bases, and the junction held 9 bases outside the gene matches. The DNA of the CDR3 is TGTGCCAGCAGACCGGGACTAGCGGGAGGAGGTCTAGATACGCAGTATTTT. Translation gives CASRPGLAGGGLDTQYF.

The chain uses TRBV27 and TRBJ2-3; 11 bases line up with TRBD1. This CDR3 spans 15 amino acids. J was trimmed by 4 bases and V by 5 bases; bases with no gene match: 5. The germline CDR1 and CDR2 sequences are MNHEY and SMNVEV (reference sequence). The CDR3 bases are TGTGCCAGCAGTCCACGGGACAGGGGGGCAGATACGCAGTATTTT. This sequence encodes CASSPRDRGADTQYF.

The chain joins TRBV28 to TRBJ2-1; D perhaps matches TRBD1 (6 bases). Germline CDR1 MDHEN, CDR2 SYDVKM. The CDR3 totals 18 residues. The V gene lost 6 bases and the J gene lost 8 bases, with 29 bases spanning the gap. The CDR3: CASRSRTVGVWEVDEQFF. CDR3 nucleotides: TGTGCCAGCAGGAGCCGGACAGTGGGAGTGTGGGAAGTCGATGAGCAGTTCTTC. The full variable domain, completed using reference TRBV28 and TRBJ2-1, is DVKVTQSSRYLVKRTGEKVFLECVQDMDHENMFWYRQDPGLGLRLIYFSYDVKMKEKGDIPEGYSVSREKKERFSLILESASTNQTSMYLCASRSRTVGVWEVDEQFFGPGTRLTVL.

J is TRBJ1-4 and V is TRBV2; D remains ambiguous. The CDR3 is 12 residues long. Between the trimmed V and J ends, which lost 8 bases and 5 bases, there was a span of 9 bases. Germline lookup yields CDR1 SNHLY and CDR2 FYNNEI. CDR3 residues: CASSTGNEKLFF. Written as DNA, the CDR3 is TGTGCCAGCTCGACGGGGAATGAAAAACTGTTTTTT.

The chain links TRBV5-1 to TRBJ2-2; 15 bases align to TRBD2. The V gene end was trimmed by 0 bases and the J gene end by 1 base; junction bases not matched to a gene: 10. The germline V gene has CDR1 SGHRS and CDR2 YFSETQ. The length of the CDR3 is 21 residues. Written as DNA, the CDR3 is TGCGCCAGCAGCTTGGATGTGGGGACTAGCGGGAGGAGTGGGAACACCGGGGAGCTGTTTTTT. Protein product: CASSLDVGTSGRSGNTGELFF.

The J gene is TRBJ2-2, the V gene TRBV7-9, with 11 bases fitting TRBD1. Trimming at V came to 6 bases and at J to 4 bases, leaving 13 bases not matched to a gene. The germline gives CDR1 SEHNR, CDR2 FQNEAQ (reference sequence). The CDR3 length is 18 residues. The CDR3 DNA is TGTGCCAGCAGTTCACCACAATCCGGGACAGGGGGCACCGGGGAGCTGTTTTTT. Translation: CASSSPQSGTGGTGELFF.

The chain uses TRBV28 and TRBJ1-2; a weak D match, TRBD1 (6 bases). Trimming took off 7 bases at V and 3 bases at J, with 18 bases between the two ends. Germline V gene lookup returns CDR1 MDHEN and CDR2 SYDVKM. The CDR3 sequence is 15 residues long. The CDR3 is CASTTGGQEDYGYTF. The CDR3 DNA reads TGTGCCAGCACCACCGGGGGGCAGGAAGACTATGGCTACACCTTC.